The TCR beta chain under discussion was sequenced for a study of regulatory T cells in long-lasting Graves disease. The authors built TCR beta libraries using iRepertoire HTBI primers and Arm-PCR of CDR3 regions. Study processing details: Identified across the samples were 62 TRBV segments and roughly 14 TRBJ segments. TCRdb fed the multiplex PCR reads into MiXCR, producing one record per CDR3 protein. What appears here as the V and J calls and clone size reflects TCRdb's work, not the paper's. The sample shows a few hundred thousand distinct CDR3 sequences, approximately 18% of them seen only once. There are many counts of this clonotype. A much larger clone lies a single base off, so this may be a read error. This CDR3 fails to terminate in the conserved phenylalanine or tryptophan, so it likely reflects a read error. CDR3 length: 13 amino acids. The germline gives CDR1 LGHDT, CDR2 YNNKEL (reference sequence). V dropped 3 bases and J dropped 7 bases, with 12 bases sitting between them.

Documented time point: newly diagnosed GD, antithyroid drugs for less than 3 months. Construction of the TCR library relied on RNA isolated from PBMCs. The same sample was also studied in work on T cells in Graves' hyperthyroidism and ophthalmopathy.

The chain has TRBV3-1 and TRBJ1-2; no clear D. The sequence was collected from a woman aged 25 to 39 with Graves disease. This specimen was peripheral blood mononuclear cells (PBMCs), taken at new diagnosis, from a patient treated with antithyroid drugs. CDR3 loop: CASSQGEVFGYTL. Here the CDR3 DNA reads TGTGCCAGCAGCCAGGGCGAGGTTTTTGGCTACACCCTC.